A selection of T cell receptor beta chains follows, all from one sample in a study of CD8+ T cells in alopecia areata. Repertoires were generated with immunoSEQ multiplex PCR, while TCRdb's copy carries only in-frame clones and drops some. Among 120,000 or so clones, 35% to 40% were seen once, and the ten largest hold roughly 3.2%. Sequenced: CD4+ T cells sorted from blood. These receptors all stem from a human donor with alopecia areata. The CDR3 runs from the conserved cysteine through the conserved F or W. A D gene is named only where the DNA matches it firmly. Not every row has a clone size; where given, it reads once, few, many or a size class.

j_gene	abundance	d_gene	v_gene	CDR3aa	CDR3nt
TRBJ2-5	few	TRBD1	TRBV29-1	CSVAGTATETQYF	TGCAGCGTTGCCGGGACAGCGACGGAGACCCAGTACTTC
TRBJ2-5	-	-	TRBV15	CATSNLEETQYF	TGTGCCACCAGCAACCTGGAAGAGACCCAGTACTTC
TRBJ2-3	few	TRBD2	TRBV29-1	CSVDARGGSTDTQYF	TGCAGCGTTGACGCGCGGGGGGGCAGCACAGATACGCAGTATTTT
TRBJ2-3	-	TRBD2	TRBV7-8	CASSKIAGGPLSTDTQYF	TGTGCCAGCAGCAAAATAGCGGGGGGTCCCCTTAGCACAGATACGCAGTATTTT
TRBJ1-5	few	-	TRBV29-1	CRGLPQHF	TGCAGAGGGCTGCCCCAGCATTTT
TRBJ2-4	-	-	TRBV7-2	CASSLEAKNIQYF	TGTGCCAGCAGCTTAGAAGCCAAAAACATTCAGTACTTC
TRBJ2-1	-	TRBD2	TRBV29-1	CSVASSGRDNEQFF	TGCAGCGTTGCTTCTAGCGGGAGGGACAATGAGCAGTTCTTC
TRBJ2-5	-	-	TRBV18	CASSRSGETQYF	TGTGCCAGCTCGCGCAGCGGAGAGACCCAGTACTTC
TRBJ2-1	-	TRBD2	TRBV28	CASSLFTSGSNEQFF	TGTGCCAGCAGTTTGTTTACTAGCGGGAGCAATGAGCAGTTCTTC
TRBJ2-1	-	-	TRBV7-9	CASSQPLAAGLHEQFF	TGTGCCAGCAGCCAACCCCTGGCGGCTGGGCTGCATGAGCAGTTCTTC
TRBJ2-1	-	-	TRBV9	CASSVEVSQGNEQFF	TGTGCCAGCAGCGTAGAGGTAAGCCAGGGCAATGAGCAGTTCTTC
TRBJ1-2	few	-	TRBV4-3	CASSQDEQGGGYTF	TGCGCCAGCAGCCAAGATGAACAGGGAGGTGGCTACACCTTC
TRBJ1-2	-	-	TRBV4-3	CASSQDPGGSIGYTF	TGCGCCAGCAGCCAAGACCCGGGCGGCTCCATTGGCTACACCTTC
TRBJ2-7	few	TRBD2	TRBV27	CASSLTTSGREEQYF	TGTGCCAGCAGTTTAACGACTAGCGGGAGAGAGGAGCAGTACTTC
TRBJ2-2	-	-	TRBV2	CASSTGRATGELFF	TGTGCCAGCAGCACAGGGAGGGCCACCGGGGAGCTGTTTTTT
TRBJ1-1	-	-	TRBV30	CAWRTVMNTEAFF	TGTGCCTGGAGGACAGTGATGAACACTGAAGCTTTCTTT
TRBJ2-3	-	-	TRBV29-1	CSARDNTDTQYF	TGCAGCGCCCGGGACAACACAGATACGCAGTATTTT
TRBJ2-3	-	-	TRBV18	CASSPQSDTQYF	TGTGCCAGCTCACCCCAGTCAGATACGCAGTATTTT
TRBJ1-1	-	TRBD1	TRBV5-6	CASSSPTGVNTEAFF	TGTGCCAGCAGCTCCCCTACAGGGGTGAACACTGAAGCTTTCTTT
TRBJ2-7	few	TRBD2	TRBV7-8	CASSNLGTRQPAYF	TGTGCCAGCAGCAACCTAGGGACTAGGCAGCCAGCCTACTTC
TRBJ1-2	-	TRBD1	TRBV29-1	CSVTGGAGYGYTF	TGCAGCGTTACAGGGGGCGCTGGGTATGGCTACACCTTC
TRBJ2-5	-	-	TRBV7-2	CASSLGRRETQYF	TGTGCCAGCAGCTTAGGCAGGAGAGAGACCCAGTACTTC
TRBJ2-5	-	TRBD2	TRBV29-1	CSVAPSGLTTQYF	TGCAGCGTTGCCCCTAGCGGACTTACCACCCAGTACTTC
TRBJ2-4	few	TRBD2	TRBV2	CASSAWGREVGPIQYF	TGTGCCAGCAGTGCGTGGGGGCGGGAGGTCGGCCCCATTCAGTACTTC
TRBJ1-1	-	-	TRBV29-1	CSVEPVMNTEAFF	TGCAGCGTTGAACCAGTCATGAACACTGAAGCTTTCTTT
TRBJ1-1	-	TRBD1	TRBV5-1	CASSSQDRATEAFF	TGCGCCAGCAGCTCGCAGGACAGGGCGACTGAAGCTTTCTTT
TRBJ1-2	-	-	TRBV29-1	CSVNQGGGYTF	TGCAGCGTGAATCAAGGTGGAGGCTACACCTTC
TRBJ2-2	-	TRBD2	TRBV29-1	CSVLAGGPTGELFF	TGCAGCGTCCTAGCGGGGGGGCCCACCGGGGAGCTGTTTTTT
TRBJ2-4	many	-	TRBV28	CASSPDRNIQYF	TGTGCCAGCAGCCCAGACAGAAACATTCAGTACTTC
TRBJ1-2	few	TRBD1	TRBV30	CAWSLRDRGNYTF	TGTGCCTGGAGTCTCCGGGACAGGGGTAACTACACCTTC
TRBJ2-3	-	TRBD2	TRBV4-3	CASSQDAGVGDTQYF	TGCGCCAGCAGCCAAGATGCGGGGGTTGGGGATACGCAGTATTTT
TRBJ1-4	-	TRBD1	TRBV29-1	CSVATTNRGPSSF	TGCAGCGTTGCCACCACTAACAGGGGGCCCTCCTCTTTT
TRBJ2-4	few	TRBD2	TRBV7-2	CASSPGLAGGHPKNIQYF	TGTGCCAGCAGCCCGGGACTAGCGGGGGGGCACCCCAAAAACATTCAGTACTTC
TRBJ2-3	many	TRBD1	TRBV7-9	CATYRGAEDTQYF	TGTGCCACGTACAGGGGTGCTGAAGATACGCAGTATTTT
TRBJ2-7	once	-	TRBV30	CATSGGGAREQYF	TGTGCCACCTCCGGAGGGGGGGCGCGCGAGCAGTACTTC
TRBJ2-7	-	-	TRBV7-6	CASSLADRRYEQYF	TGTGCCAGCAGCTTGGCTGACAGGCGCTACGAGCAGTACTTC
TRBJ2-5	-	-	TRBV27	CASSFNGRGKTQYF	TGTGCCAGCAGTTTCAATGGCAGGGGAAAGACCCAGTACTTC
TRBJ1-4	-	-	TRBV5-5	CASSFGGEKLFF	TGTGCCAGCAGCTTCGGTGGTGAAAAACTGTTTTTT
TRBJ1-1	-	TRBD1	TRBV29-1	CSVEGDRDSYRAFF	TGCAGCGTTGAAGGGGACAGGGACTCATATAGAGCTTTCTTT
TRBJ1-1	-	TRBD1	TRBV29-1	CSVTGQMNTEAFF	TGCAGCGTGACGGGACAGATGAACACTGAAGCTTTCTTT
TRBJ2-4	few	TRBD2	TRBV5-1	CASSSLAGAADLQYF	TGCGCCAGCAGCTCATTAGCGGGAGCGGCCGATCTTCAGTACTTC
TRBJ2-1	few	-	TRBV28	CASSLRSSNEQFF	TGTGCCAGCAGTTTACGGTCCTCCAATGAGCAGTTCTTC
TRBJ2-7	-	TRBD1	TRBV10-3	CAITNVDRGTYEQYF	TGTGCCATCACCAATGTGGACAGGGGGACCTACGAGCAGTACTTC
TRBJ1-6	-	-	TRBV2	CASSTDRDFSPLHF	TGTGCCAGCAGCACTGACAGAGACTTTTCACCCCTCCACTTT
TRBJ2-3	few	-	TRBV27	CASSLQSSTDTQYF	TGTGCCAGCAGTTTACAGTCTAGCACAGATACGCAGTATTTT
TRBJ2-1	-	TRBD2	TRBV7-3	CASGIGLAGVSYNEQFF	TGTGCCAGCGGTATAGGACTAGCGGGAGTATCCTACAATGAGCAGTTCTTC
TRBJ1-2	few	TRBD1	TRBV29-1	CSVGDRGNYGYTF	TGCAGCGTGGGTGACAGGGGTAACTATGGCTACACCTTC
TRBJ2-7	-	-	TRBV13	CASSSWGLEQYF	TGTGCCAGCAGCTCGTGGGGTCTCGAGCAGTACTTC
TRBJ2-3	few	-	TRBV9	CASSVASLGLRTDTQYF	TGTGCCAGCAGCGTAGCATCCCTGGGCTTGAGAACAGATACGCAGTATTTT
TRBJ2-1	-	-	TRBV30	CAWRPAGRNNEQFF	TGTGCCTGGAGACCCGCGGGGAGGAACAATGAGCAGTTCTTC
TRBJ2-4	-	TRBD2	TRBV5-4	CASSLRGGRHTDKNIQYF	TGTGCCAGCAGCTTGCGGGGAGGGCGACACACAGACAAAAACATTCAGTACTTC
TRBJ1-2	-	TRBD1	TRBV29-1	CSADSGTGVGYTF	TGCAGCGCCGATTCCGGGACAGGGGTGGGCTACACCTTC
TRBJ1-2	-	-	TRBV4-3	CASSQEPGANYGYTF	TGCGCCAGCAGCCAAGAGCCAGGGGCCAACTATGGCTACACCTTC